The rows below give T cell receptor beta chains drawn from one sample of a study of CD8 T cells in ankylosing spondylitis. MiXCR, applied by TCRdb to the 5' RACE reads, yields one record per CDR3 protein. The sample lists more than 300,000 distinct CDR3 sequences; roughly 10% were seen once. Sequences were obtained from blood, either unsorted or a sorted T cell fraction (not recorded which). These receptors all stem from a female donor with ankylosing spondylitis or in good health (not recorded which). Both conserved end residues are part of each CDR3. D genes are given only for firm matches. Clone size is shown for a subset of rows, as once, few, many or a class of expanded clone.

cdr3_nt | cdr3_aa | v_call | clone_size | d_call | j_call
TGTGCCAGCAGCCCCCGGAGAGGCGGCGACTATGGCTACACCTTC | CASSPRRGGDYGYTF | TRBV5-6 | many | . | TRBJ1-2
TGCAGCGTTGAATACCCCACTGGCGGAAACACCATATATTTT | CSVEYPTGGNTIYF | TRBV29-1 | . | . | TRBJ1-3
TGTGCCAGCAGCTCCCTAGGACGGGGGGAAGGAAATGAGCAGTTCTTC | CASSSLGRGEGNEQFF | TRBV5-6 | . | TRBD2 | TRBJ2-1
TGTGCCAGCAGTTTATGGGGGGGAATTTACAATGAGCAGTTCTTC | CASSLWGGIYNEQFF | TRBV28 | many | . | TRBJ2-1
TGCGCCAGCAGCTTGATGAGCGAAACCCTCAACTCTGGAAACACCATATATTTT | CASSLMSETLNSGNTIYF | TRBV5-1 | many | . | TRBJ1-3
TGTGCTAGCAGCCAGGGGTTTGGGAATGAGCAGTTCTTC | CASSQGFGNEQFF | TRBV7-7 | many | . | TRBJ2-1
TGCAGGGTTGGAGGGGTAAACTACGAGCAGTACTTC | CRVGGVNYEQYF | TRBV20-1 | few | . | TRBJ2-7
TGCGCCAGCAGCTTGGCCTCCGCGTATACGCAGTATTTT | CASSLASAYTQYF | TRBV5-1 | many | . | TRBJ2-3
TGTGCCAGCCAGGCTTATAGCAATCAGCCCCAGCATTTT | CASQAYSNQPQHF | TRBV11-2 | many | . | TRBJ1-5
TGTGCCAGCAGCTCCGGACAGGGCGAGAACACTGAAGCTTTCTTT | CASSSGQGENTEAFF | TRBV7-6 | few | TRBD1 | TRBJ1-1
TGTGCCAGCAGCTTATCCCCGGCCTCCTACAATGAGCAGTTCTTC | CASSLSPASYNEQFF | TRBV7-9 | many | . | TRBJ2-1
TGCGCCAGCAGCTTAACACTAGCGGGGGGAAACATTCAGTACTTC | CASSLTLAGGNIQYF | TRBV5-1 | few | TRBD2 | TRBJ2-4
TGCAGTGTCGACAGGGGTGGCTACACCTTC | CSVDRGGYTF | TRBV20-1 | many | TRBD1 | TRBJ1-2
TGTGCCAGCAGCTTGTCGGGGAGTGGTCCCTCCTACGAGCAGTACTTC | CASSLSGSGPSYEQYF | TRBV11-2 | many | . | TRBJ2-7
TGTGCCACCAGCGCCTCCGGGACAAGCTACGAGCAGTACTTC | CATSASGTSYEQYF | TRBV24-1 | many | . | TRBJ2-7
TGTGCCAGCGAGAAAGGAGGGGACCTATTCTCCTACGAGCAGTACTTC | CASEKGGDLFSYEQYF | TRBV2 | few | . | TRBJ2-7
TGCGCCAGCAGCCAAGATAGTACAGGGGCGGCCAAAAACATTCAGTACTTC | CASSQDSTGAAKNIQYF | TRBV4-1 | many | TRBD1 | TRBJ2-4
TGCGCCAGCAGCTTGGCCGGACAGGGCCCAGATACGCAGTATTTT | CASSLAGQGPDTQYF | TRBV5-1 | many | TRBD1 | TRBJ2-3
TGTGCCAGCAGCTTCCAACGGAATCTAGCGCACCCCGGGAATGAGCAGTTCTTC | CASSFQRNLAHPGNEQFF | TRBV7-6 | many | . | TRBJ2-1
TGTGCCATCACACAGGGTCTGGATGGCTACACCTTC | CAITQGLDGYTF | TRBV10-3 | many | . | TRBJ1-2
TGTGCCAGCATCAAAAGTGGGCTAGCGACCGGGGAGCTGTTTTTT | CASIKSGLATGELFF | TRBV12-3/TRBV12-4 | . | . | TRBJ2-2
TGTGCCAGCAGTTACTCTGGGGGACTCAACACAGATACGCAGTATTTT | CASSYSGGLNTDTQYF | TRBV6-2/TRBV6-3 | many | . | TRBJ2-3
TGTGCCAGCAGTTCCATTTTCGCGGGCTCCTACGAGCAGTACTTC | CASSSIFAGSYEQYF | TRBV27 | many | . | TRBJ2-7
TGCAGTTTCGGGGACACCGGGGAGCTGTTTTTT | CSFGDTGELFF | TRBV29-1 | many | . | TRBJ2-2
TGTGCCAGCAGTTTATTCCCAGACAGGGCCCCCAACTTGGATGGCTACCCCTTC | CASSLFPDRAPNLDGYPF | TRBV28 | . | TRBD1 | TRBJ1-2
TGTGCCAGCAGCTTGGGCAGGGGGGATGGCTACACCTTC | CASSLGRGDGYTF | TRBV7-9 | . | TRBD1 | TRBJ1-2
TGTGCCATCAGTGAGTTATACCCCGGGCCCTACGAGCAGTACTTC | CAISELYPGPYEQYF | TRBV10-3 | many | . | TRBJ2-7
TGTGCCAGCAGTACTCTAGCGGGGGGGCCAGATACGCAGTATTTT | CASSTLAGGPDTQYF | TRBV28 | many | TRBD2 | TRBJ2-3
TGCAGCGTTGTCAGGGACACCAGCTACAATGAGCAGTTCTTC | CSVVRDTSYNEQFF | TRBV29-1 | few | . | TRBJ2-1
TGCGCCAGCAGCTTGGGGGGCATTTACACAGATACGCAGTATTTT | CASSLGGIYTDTQYF | TRBV5-1 | many | . | TRBJ2-3
TGTGCCAGCAGTTCGACAGGGAACTTCCACCTCTCTGGGGCCAACGTCCTGACTTTC | CASSSTGNFHLSGANVLTF | TRBV12-3/TRBV12-4 | few | TRBD1 | TRBJ2-6
TGCGCCAGCAGCCCGCCCGGGCAGAGTTACAATGAGCAGTTCTTC | CASSPPGQSYNEQFF | TRBV5-1 | many | . | TRBJ2-1
TGTGCCTCCCGGCAGGAAAAAAACACTGAAGCTTTCTTT | CASRQEKNTEAFF | TRBV7-8 | few | . | TRBJ1-1
TGTGCCACCGGAAAAGCTAGGAATACGCAGTATTTT | CATGKARNTQYF | TRBV28 | once | . | TRBJ2-3
TGCAGTGCCGCAAGACTAGCGGGGCGACCAGATACGCAGTATTTT | CSAARLAGRPDTQYF | TRBV20-1 | few | TRBD2 | TRBJ2-3
TGTGCCAGCAGCCAAGTCAAGGGGGGCGTAACCAAAAACATTCAGTACTTC | CASSQVKGGVTKNIQYF | TRBV11-2 | few | . | TRBJ2-4